Shown below are 21 T cell receptor beta chains from a single sample sequenced in a study of T cell responses to AZD1222 COVID-19 vaccine. Repertoires were generated with immunoSEQ multiplex PCR, while TCRdb's copy carries only in-frame clones and drops some. This sample has approximately 220,000 clones, with roughly 91% found just once. Specimen: peripheral blood, collected on day 0 of MenACWY control vaccination. Every receptor here comes from an adult in good health.

This clone showed up just once. The chain links TRBV3-1 (or the pseudogene TRBV3-2) to TRBJ1-5; D is possibly TRBD1 (6 bases). This CDR3 spans 14 amino acids. Germline V CDR1 and CDR2: LGHDT, YNNKEL (reference sequence). The ends were cut back, 1 base at V and 6 bases at J, with 10 bases in the middle. The CDR3 spells CASSQGGGGQPQHF. CDR3 in DNA: TGTGCCAGCAGCCAAGGGGGGGGCGGTCAGCCCCAGCATTTT.

The chain is built from TRBV28 and TRBJ1-2; no definite D call. Germline V gives CDR1 MDHEN, CDR2 SYDVKM. Trimming stripped 10 bases from V and 1 base from J, with 7 bases between. The CDR3 length is 11 residues. CDR3 in amino acids: CAIAINYGYTF. CDR3 coding DNA: TGTGCCATCGCAATTAACTATGGCTACACCTTC.

The genes are TRBV9 and TRBJ1-5, with a possible D match to TRBD1 (5 bases). V was clipped by 4 bases and J by 3 bases, with 11 bases between them. CDR1 and CDR2 (germline): SGDLS, YYNGEE. The CDR3 sequence is 14 residues long. The CDR3 protein is CASSLGLHNQPQHF. The CDR3 nucleotides are TGTGCCAGCAGCCTGGGACTTCACAATCAGCCCCAGCATTTT.

V gene TRBV6-2 or TRBV6-3 combines with J gene TRBJ2-7; 10 nucleotides align to TRBD1. Trimming at V came to 5 bases and at J to 5 bases, leaving 3 bases not matched to a gene. The CDR3 is 13 amino acids. Germline values: CDR1 MNHEY, CDR2 SVGEGT. The CDR3 sequence is CASSDRGQNEQYF. The CDR3 region has the DNA TGTGCCAGCAGTGACAGGGGGCAAAACGAGCAGTACTTC.

The chain links TRBV7-9 to TRBJ2-3; D might be TRBD1 or TRBD2, each matching 5 bases. There are 14 residues in the CDR3. The V and J ends lost 7 bases and 4 bases respectively, with 15 bases between them. Germline CDR1 and CDR2: SEHNR and FQNEAQ (reference sequence). The CDR3 here is CASNRDLGPDTQYF. The CDR3 bases are TGTGCCAGCAACCGGGACCTGGGCCCAGATACGCAGTATTTT.

The gene calls are TRBV11-2 and TRBJ1-3; D not resolved. This CDR3 is built from 17 residues. The V end was cut by 1 base, the J end by 0 bases, with 13 bases between. Germline V gene sequence: CDR1 SGHAT, CDR2 FQNNGV. CDR3 loop: CASSLGGGRISGNTIYF. The CDR3, as DNA: TGTGCCAGCAGCTTAGGGGGAGGACGGATCTCTGGAAACACCATATATTTT.

The rearrangement uses TRBV3-1 (or the pseudogene TRBV3-2) and TRBJ1-2; D call uncertain. There are 12 residues in the CDR3. V was pared by 1 base and J by 6 bases, with 6 bases between. Per the germline V gene, CDR1 is LGHDT and CDR2 is YNNKEL (reference sequence). The CDR3 region has the DNA TGTGCCAGCAGCCAAGGAGCTGATGGCTACACCTTC. Encoded protein: CASSQGADGYTF.

The CDR3 bases are TGTGCCAGCAGTTTCGGCCTTGTAAACACCGGGGAGCTGTTTTTT. Encoded protein: CASSFGLVNTGELFF. V usage is TRBV6-2 or TRBV6-3 and J usage is TRBJ2-2; D gene ambiguous. V was trimmed by 4 bases and J by 2 bases, leaving 11 bases between them. The CDR3 spans 15 residues. Germline V gene lookup returns CDR1 MNHEY and CDR2 SVGEGT.

This clone was recorded only once. The rearrangement joins TRBV4-3 to TRBJ1-6; D remains ambiguous. Trimming shortened V by 1 base and J by 9 bases, and 13 bases separated the two germline ends. This CDR3 contains 15 residues. CDR1 LGHNA and CDR2 YSLEER come from the germline V gene. In DNA, the CDR3 is TGCGCCAGCAGCCAAGGTTGGGGAGTGGGTTCACCCCTCCACTTT. Its protein is CASSQGWGVGSPLHF.

The chain uses TRBV6-6 and TRBJ1-1; TRBD1 aligns across 9 bases. Germline CDR1 reads MNHNY; CDR2 reads SVGAGI (reference sequence). The CDR3 runs 15 residues. J was trimmed by 5 bases and V by 1 base; bases with no gene match: 5. CDR3 region: CASSYYRGRGTEAFF. CDR3 DNA: TGTGCCAGCAGTTACTACAGGGGGCGAGGGACTGAAGCTTTCTTT.

The chain recombines TRBV7-2 with TRBJ1-4, with D possibly TRBD1 on 6 matching bases. Germline V gives CDR1 SGHTA, CDR2 FQGNSA. The V end was cut by 4 bases, the J end by 7 bases, with 25 bases between. CDR3 size: 18 residues. The CDR3 region has the DNA TGTGCCAGCAGCTACAGCCGGGACATTTGGAGCCTTGGTGAAAAACTGTTTTTT. It is translated as CASSYSRDIWSLGEKLFF.

This clone was seen once. The rearrangement uses TRBV10-3 and TRBJ1-5; perhaps TRBD1 as D (5 bases). Germline V gene data show CDR1 as ENHRY and CDR2 as SYGVKD. V lost 7 bases and J 0 bases, leaving 10 bases between the germline ends. CDR3 size: 14 residues. Here the CDR3 DNA reads TGTGCCATCAAGGACAACTATAGCAATCAGCCCCAGCATTTT. Translating it yields CAIKDNYSNQPQHF.

V gene TRBV19 combines with J gene TRBJ2-1; 10 nucleotides match TRBD1. The CDR3 has 15 amino acids. J lost 4 bases, V lost 3 bases, and 3 bases had no gene match. Germline lookup yields CDR1 LNHDA and CDR2 SQIVND (reference sequence). The DNA for the CDR3 is TGTGCCAGTAGTATTGACAGGGGGCGGTACAATGAGCAGTTCTTC. This encodes CASSIDRGRYNEQFF.

The chain links TRBV24-1 to TRBJ2-2, with 8 bases lining up with TRBD1. The CDR3 length is 13 residues. Germline CDR1 reads KGHDR; CDR2 reads SFDVKD. V dropped 9 bases and J dropped 1; count of bases not matched to a gene: 0. CDR3 coding DNA: TGTGCCACCGGGACAGGGAACACCGGGGAGCTGTTTTTT. This codes for CATGTGNTGELFF.

This chain connects TRBV5-6 to TRBJ1-1; 9 bases align to TRBD1. This CDR3 region has 14 residues. Looked up from germline, CDR1 is SGHDT and CDR2 is YYEEEE. The V gene end was trimmed by 0 bases and the J gene end by 5 bases; junction bases not matched to a gene: 2. The CDR3 sequence: CASSLVGTGTEAFF. In DNA form, the CDR3 reads TGTGCCAGCAGCTTGGTAGGGACAGGGACTGAAGCTTTCTTT. The variable domain in full, completed from reference TRBV5-6 and TRBJ1-1, reads DAGVTQSPTHLIKTRGQQVTLRCSPKSGHDTVSWYQQALGQGPQFIFQYYEEEERQRGNFPDRFSGHQFPNYSSELNVNALLLGDSALYLCASSLVGTGTEAFFGQGTRLTVV.

J is TRBJ1-3 and V is TRBV5-6; D remains unclear. Deletions cut 0 bases from V and 0 bases from J, with 16 bases between. Per germline, CDR1 SGHDT and CDR2 YYEEEE. The CDR3 extends over 18 amino acids. CDR3 amino acids: CASSLVGGRISSGNTIYF. The CDR3 coding sequence is TGTGCCAGCAGCTTGGTCGGCGGCAGGATAAGCTCTGGAAACACCATATATTTT.

The rearrangement joins TRBV7-9 to TRBJ1-2; D is undetermined. The germline V gene encodes CDR1 SEHNR and CDR2 FQNEAQ (reference sequence). The CDR3 sequence is 14 residues long. Trimming pared 1 base from V and 2 bases from J, leaving 8 bases between. This CDR3 reads CASSLVGSNYGYTF. DNA of the CDR3: TGTGCCAGCAGCTTAGTCGGGAGCAACTATGGCTACACCTTC.

The gene calls are TRBV5-1 and TRBJ1-1, with TRBD1 matching 7 bases. V lost 0 bases to trimming and J lost 2 bases; unmatched junction nucleotides: 4. This CDR3 has 15 amino acids. CDR1 and CDR2 from the germline V gene are SGHRS and YFSETQ. The CDR3 DNA sequence: TGCGCCAGCAGCTTGGGGGGGACAGCAAACACTGAAGCTTTCTTT. Its protein is CASSLGGTANTEAFF.

This clone was detected only once. This chain connects TRBV11-1 to TRBJ1-1; no reliable D call. The V and J ends lost 5 bases and 3 bases respectively, with 4 bases between them. The CDR3 loop spans 11 amino acids. Germline CDR1 reads SGHAT; CDR2 reads FQDESV (reference sequence). The DNA for the CDR3 is TGTGCCAGCAGCCCCTACACTGAAGCTTTCTTT. Translation: CASSPYTEAFF.

V and J are TRBV9 and TRBJ1-1; 7 bases are shared with TRBD1. The CDR3 sequence is 13 residues long. Trimming took 0 bases from V and 8 from J; bases not matched to a gene: 4. Per the germline V gene, CDR1 is SGDLS and CDR2 is YYNGEE. The CDR3 loop reads CASSVGQGGEAFF. CDR3 nucleotide sequence: TGTGCCAGCAGCGTAGGACAGGGCGGCGAAGCTTTCTTT.

The rearrangement uses TRBV19 and TRBJ1-6; D unclear. Germline V gene lookup returns CDR1 LNHDA and CDR2 SQIVND (reference sequence). The CDR3 extends over 15 amino acids. V lost 6 bases to trimming and J lost 0 bases, with 9 bases between them. The CDR3 region is CASSLVSSYNSPLHF. The CDR3 coding sequence is TGTGCCAGTAGCCTTGTAAGCTCCTATAATTCACCCCTCCACTTT.